This T cell receptor beta chain was captured by sequencing in a study of breast tumors, draining lymph nodes, adjacent tissues. TCRdb independently ran MiXCR on the multiplex PCR reads; one entry per CDR3 protein. The sample lists 270,000 or so distinct CDR3 sequences; around 30% were seen once. J lost 4 bases, V lost 5 bases, and 8 bases had no gene match. The germline gives CDR1 MNHEY, CDR2 SMNVEV (reference sequence). The CDR3 runs to 14 residues. This clonotype was seen only a few times. Breast cancer patients provided tissue from their axillary draining lymph nodes. What was sequenced was axillary lymph node tissue. This sequence originates from a female donor with breast cancer. Some clones in this sample may be carry-over from other donors' samples. The chain links TRBV27 to TRBJ2-7; 7 nucleotides align to TRBD2. The CDR3 loop reads CASSSQAGSYEQYF. In DNA, the CDR3 is TGTGCCAGCAGTAGTCAAGCGGGATCTTACGAGCAGTACTTC.